The clone carrying this TCR beta chain came up a few times. This entry is derived from a study of T-cell reconstitution after alpha-beta-depleted transplantation in children. Unique molecular identifiers were built into the TCRbeta library. Each CDR3 protein gets one entry after TCRdb re-called the PCR reads with MiXCR. The sample includes about half a million distinct CDR3 sequences, approximately 12% of them seen just once. Germline CDR1 and CDR2: MNHEY and SVGAGI. The V gene lost 0 bases and the J gene lost 4 bases, with 13 bases spanning the gap. This CDR3 comprises 16 residues. The sample consisted of PBMCs from the stem cell graft donor, taken from the stem cell graft. This receptor was identified in a human donor who donated a stem cell graft to a child with combined immunodeficiency. V gene TRBV6-5 combines with J gene TRBJ1-5; D gene uncertain. In DNA form, the CDR3 reads TGTGCCAGCAGTTACTCGATAGATCCCCAAAATCAGCCCCAGCATTTT. It codes for CASSYSIDPQNQPQHF.